Each of the 12 T cell receptor beta chains below was sequenced from the same sample in a study of T cell responses to AZD1222 COVID-19 vaccine. Using immunoSEQ multiplex PCR, the repertoire was profiled, and TCRdb retains in-frame clones only, with some absent. Of around 190,000 clones in the sample, roughly 92% are singletons; the top ten hold 1% to 1.5%. The sequencing used peripheral blood, collected on day 0 of AZD1222 vaccination. These receptors were obtained from an adult in good health.

The V and J genes are TRBV4-3 and TRBJ1-4; D is possibly TRBD1 (5 bases). Trimming took off 0 bases at V and 8 bases at J, with 16 bases between the two ends. The CDR3 has 16 amino acids. The germline V gene encodes CDR1 LGHNA and CDR2 YSLEER. CDR3 in amino acids: CASSQDQERGWEKLFF. CDR3 DNA sequence: TGCGCCAGCAGCCAAGATCAGGAACGGGGGTGGGAAAAACTGTTTTTT.

The chain links TRBV6-4 to TRBJ1-2; a weak D match, TRBD1 (5 bases). The CDR3 runs 14 residues. Per germline, CDR1 MRHNA and CDR2 SNTAGT. V was trimmed by 6 bases and J by 6 bases, leaving 17 bases between them. As DNA, the CDR3 is TGTGCCAGCAGCACTACGGCAGGGCGTGATGGCTACACCTTC. This codes for CASSTTAGRDGYTF.

This chain connects TRBV7-2 to TRBJ1-2; TRBD1 matches 8 bases. V lost 7 bases to trimming and J lost 8 bases; unmatched junction nucleotides: 12. Germline loops: CDR1 SGHTA, CDR2 FQGNSA. This CDR3 region has 14 residues. For the CDR3, the DNA is TGTGCCAGCACCCGCGACAGGGGAGAGGAAGGCTACACCTTC. Its translation: CASTRDRGEEGYTF.

The chain joins TRBV6-1 to TRBJ1-1, with 9 bases that match TRBD1. J lost 4 bases, V lost 1 base, and 1 base had no gene match. The germline V gene encodes CDR1 MNHNS and CDR2 SASEGT. The CDR3 has 14 residues. CDR3 residues: CASSEDRGLTEAFF. The CDR3 DNA sequence: TGTGCCAGCAGTGAAGACAGGGGGCTCACTGAAGCTTTCTTT.

This chain links TRBV6-2 or TRBV6-3 with TRBJ1-2; TRBD1 might be the D (6 bases). The CDR3 covers 14 residues. In germline, CDR1 is MNHEY, CDR2 SVGEGT. The V end lost 0 bases, the J end lost 7 bases, and 12 bases lay between the germline ends. CDR3 in DNA: TGTGCCAGCAGTTACTCGAGAGACAGGAGTGGCTACACCTTC. Residues: CASSYSRDRSGYTF.

The rearrangement links TRBV9 to TRBJ1-2; maybe TRBD1 (5 bases). Trimming left V 3 bases short and J 5 bases short, with 14 bases between. Germline V gene lookup returns CDR1 SGDLS and CDR2 YYNGEE. This CDR3 comprises 14 residues. Here the CDR3 DNA reads TGTGCCAGCAGCGCAGAGCGGGGGAGTTATGGCTACACCTTC. It yields the protein CASSAERGSYGYTF.

The chain joins TRBV11-3 to TRBJ2-3, with 10 bases aligning to TRBD2. Germline V gives CDR1 SGHNT, CDR2 YENEEA. The J segment lost 1 base and the V segment lost 3 bases, leaving 1 base of the junction unmatched. The CDR3 contains 15 residues. The CDR3: CASSLGTSGTDTQYF. The DNA of the CDR3 is TGTGCCAGCAGCTTGGGGACTAGCGGCACAGATACGCAGTATTTT.

This clone came up once. The rearrangement links TRBV4-1 to TRBJ1-3; D uncertain. With 1 base removed from V and 4 bases from J, the gap between germline ends came to 11 bases. This CDR3 is built from 15 residues. Germline lookup yields CDR1 MGHRA and CDR2 YSYEKL. The chain's CDR3 is CASSQVFVSGNTIYF. The CDR3 bases are TGCGCCAGCAGCCAAGTTTTTGTCTCCGGAAACACCATATATTTT.

The rearrangement joins TRBV5-1 to TRBJ2-1; 9 positions match TRBD2. V lost 0 bases, J lost 9 bases, and 10 bases stayed unmatched. Germline CDR1 and CDR2: SGHRS and YFSETQ. This CDR3 comprises 16 residues. CDR3 coding DNA: TGCGCCAGCAGCTTGGGGGCTAGCGGGGAGGTGGGTGAGCAGTTCTTC. Its translation is CASSLGASGEVGEQFF.

The CDR3 DNA follows: TGTGCCAGCAGCGTGGGGCAGCTTCGGGATACGCAGTATTTT. It translates to CASSVGQLRDTQYF. V is TRBV9 and J is TRBJ2-3, with D possibly TRBD1 on 5 matching bases. The germline V gene encodes CDR1 SGDLS and CDR2 YYNGEE. CDR3 size: 14 residues. Between the trimmed V and J ends, which lost 2 bases and 6 bases, there was a span of 13 bases.

The chain links TRBV6-5 to TRBJ1-1; TRBD1 agrees at 8 bases. CDR3 length: 15 residues. From germline, CDR1 is MNHEY and CDR2 SVGAGI. V lost 8 bases, J lost 4 bases, and 12 bases stayed unmatched. In nucleotides, the CDR3 is TGTGCCAGCCTTCGCTTGTACAGGGGGAGCACTGAAGCTTTCTTT. Translated: CASLRLYRGSTEAFF.

Only one count was recorded for this clone. The J gene is TRBJ1-5, the V gene TRBV28; D may be TRBD1 (5 bases). This CDR3 is 15 amino acids long. V dropped 7 bases and J dropped 7 bases, with 20 bases sitting between them. Germline CDR1 reads MDHEN; CDR2 reads SYDVKM. This chain's CDR3 is CASKGNQAGDQPQHF. As DNA, the CDR3 is TGTGCCAGCAAGGGAAACCAAGCCGGGGACCAGCCCCAGCATTTT.